This TCR beta chain was sequenced for a study of cytomegalovirus exposure and HLA in healthy donors. Regarding the study as a whole: The dataset shows that most TCR sequences were rare, while some public TCRs occurred in many donors. First-cohort TCR clusters were later found to tend to co-occur in the 120 validation repertoires. Both high specificity and high sensitivity reportedly marked the classifier's diagnosis of cytomegalovirus status.

Germline V gene data show CDR1 as SEHNR and CDR2 as FQNEAQ (reference sequence). The CDR3 is 15 residues long. Trimming left V 2 bases short and J 4 bases short, with 11 bases between. The table came from immunoSEQ multiplex PCR; TCRdb's copy has only in-frame clones and leaves some out. The top ten clones hold 2.5% to 3.5% of a sample with 160,000 or so clones, more than 75% of them seen once. A remark on this clone: Its antigen remains unknown.

Specimen: PBMCs. V usage is TRBV7-9 and J usage is TRBJ2-2; perhaps TRBD2 as D (6 bases). The TCR comes from a man aged 18 to 30 in good health and CMV-seronegative. The CDR3 coding sequence is TGTGCCAGCAGCTTAATGGGACTGATCACCGGGGAGCTGTTTTTT. This encodes CASSLMGLITGELFF. Together with reference TRBV7-9 and TRBJ2-2, the CDR3 gives the full variable domain: DTGVSQNPRHKITKRGQNVTFRCDPISEHNRLYWYRQTLGQGPEFLTYFQNEAQLEKSRLLSDRFSAERPKGSFSTLEIQRTEQGDSAMYLCASSLMGLITGELFFGEGSRLTVL.